This TCR beta chain was obtained from a study of T cell responses to AZD1222 COVID-19 vaccine. Study observations and caveats: The reported proportion of spike-specific TCRs targeting unmutated variant regions was nearly half. The study sampled repertoires only after the peak T cell response. Donors skewed white British and female; clonal diversity was possibly underestimated.

Comment on this clone: What it binds is not known.

V was pared by 4 bases and J by 9 bases, with 16 bases between. In germline, CDR1 is LGHDT, CDR2 YNNKEL (reference sequence). The CDR3 totals 13 residues. Measured with immunoSEQ multiplex PCR; TCRdb has only the in-frame clones, and not every one. The sample holds 150,000 to 200,000 clones, 80% to 95% seen once. This specimen was peripheral blood, taken on day 0 of AZD1222 vaccination. The TCR was taken from an adult in good health. The V and J genes are TRBV3-1 (or the pseudogene TRBV3-2) and TRBJ2-7, with D perhaps matching TRBD1 (6 bases). The CDR3 DNA follows: TGTGCCAGCAGCCGAACACAGGGTTTGGGGCAGTACTTC. This sequence encodes CASSRTQGLGQYF.